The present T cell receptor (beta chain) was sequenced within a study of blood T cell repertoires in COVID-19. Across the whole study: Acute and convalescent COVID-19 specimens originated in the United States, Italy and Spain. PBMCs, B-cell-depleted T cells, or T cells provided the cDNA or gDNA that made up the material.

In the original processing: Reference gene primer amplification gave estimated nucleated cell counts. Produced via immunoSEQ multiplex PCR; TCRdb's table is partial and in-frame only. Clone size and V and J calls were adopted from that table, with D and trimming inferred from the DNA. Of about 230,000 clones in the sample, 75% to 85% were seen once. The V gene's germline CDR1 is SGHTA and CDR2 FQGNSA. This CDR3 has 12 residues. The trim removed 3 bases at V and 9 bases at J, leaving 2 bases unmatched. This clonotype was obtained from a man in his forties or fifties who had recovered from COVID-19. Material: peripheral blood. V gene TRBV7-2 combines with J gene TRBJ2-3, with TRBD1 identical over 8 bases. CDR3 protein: CASSFRQGTQYF. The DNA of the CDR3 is TGTGCCAGCAGCTTCAGACAGGGGACGCAGTATTTT.